A single sample is the source of the 27 T cell receptor beta chains below, sequenced in a study of memory CD4+ T cells and cytomegalovirus serostatus (dated by TCRdb to 2018 to 2020). Receptor libraries were prepared by the immunoSEQ multiplex PCR assay. As stored in TCRdb, this immuneACCESS dataset retains in-frame rearrangements with V and J assigned. A fraction of the clones does not appear; measured against another copy, unresolved V genes explain less than half of the discrepancy, and the remainder lacks a known reason. The sample table holds 58,000 or so clones, of which over 65% were seen once. The biggest ten clones account for roughly 3% of the sample. Single viable CD3+CD4+CD8-CD45RO+ cells were sorted as memory CD4+ T cells on a FACSAria II. Input material: memory CD4+ T cells from blood. The receptors come from an adult in good health and CMV-seropositive.

The rearrangement joins TRBV2 to TRBJ1-4, with D possibly being TRBD1 (5 bases). Trimming took 4 bases from V and 5 from J, leaving 14 bases between them. The germline V gene encodes CDR1 SNHLY and CDR2 FYNNEI. This CDR3 has 15 amino acids. CDR3 in amino acids: CASSGRGTGNEKLFF. The CDR3 nucleotides are TGTGCCAGCAGTGGAAGAGGGACGGGGAATGAAAAACTGTTTTTT.

This clone was recorded at least ten times. Its ends do not fully match the called genes, so a read error is possible. The chain has TRBV7-2 and TRBJ2-7, with unresolved D. CDR1 SGHTA and CDR2 FQGNSA come from the germline V gene. CDR3 length: 11 residues. The CDR3 DNA sequence: TGTGCCAGCAGCTTAGAGGCAAGCCTCCTCTTC. Residues: CASSLEASLLF. The whole variable domain, filled in from reference TRBV7-2 and TRBJ2-7, reads GAGVSQSPSNKVTEKGKDVELRCDPISGHTALYWYRQSLGQGLEFLIYFQGNSAPDKSGLPSDRFSAERTGGSVSTLTIQRTQQEDSAVYLCASSLEASLLFGPGTRLTVT.

The gene calls are TRBV18 and TRBJ1-4, with 7 bases aligning to TRBD1. Germline V gene lookup returns CDR1 KGHSH and CDR2 LQKENI. CDR3 length equals 14 residues. V shed 3 bases and J 5 bases; nucleotides not matched to a gene: 3. CDR3 protein: CASSPGDSNEKLFF. The CDR3 DNA is TGTGCCAGCTCACCGGGGGACAGCAATGAAAAACTGTTTTTT.

This clone was observed once. The rearrangement joins TRBV2 to TRBJ2-5, with a weak D call TRBD1 (6 bases). This CDR3 spans 13 amino acids. Trimming cost V 6 bases and J 5 bases, with 13 bases left between them. Germline CDR1 is SNHLY and CDR2 is FYNNEI. CDR3 residues: CASRGGRGETQYF. CDR3 DNA sequence: TGTGCCAGCAGAGGGGGAAGAGGGGAGACCCAGTACTTC.

A single count supports this clone. The rearrangement links TRBV15 to TRBJ1-5, with a possible D match to TRBD1 (5 bases). The CDR3 spans 18 residues. Trimming removed 0 bases at V and 6 bases at J, with 21 bases between. CDR1 LNHNV and CDR2 YYDKDF come from the germline V gene (reference sequence). CDR3 coding DNA: TGTGCCACCAGCAGAGAAATGGGTGGGGGAACCATGCGTCAGCCCCAGCATTTT. As protein: CATSREMGGGTMRQPQHF.

The chain employs TRBV28 and TRBJ1-5; TRBD1 is a possible D gene (5 bases). Trimming cost V 4 bases and J 7 bases, with 11 bases left between them. This CDR3 region has 13 residues. Germline-derived CDR1 and CDR2 are MDHEN and SYDVKM. CDR3 sequence reads: CASSSGGVQPQHF. Here the CDR3 DNA reads TGTGCCAGCAGTTCGGGAGGGGTCCAGCCCCAGCATTTT.

V and J are TRBV30 and TRBJ1-2; D is possibly TRBD1 (5 bases). CDR1 and CDR2 (germline): GTSNPN, SVGIG (reference sequence). CDR3 size: 12 residues. The germline V and J ends were trimmed by 4 bases and 4 bases, with 10 bases remaining between them. The CDR3 region has the DNA TGTGCCTGGACGGGGGACTCCTATGGCTACACCTTC. This gives the protein CAWTGDSYGYTF.

The chain joins TRBV19 to TRBJ2-5; 7 bases are shared with TRBD2. CDR3 length: 16 amino acids. V lost 5 bases, J lost 4 bases, and 13 bases stayed unmatched. Germline CDR1 LNHDA, CDR2 SQIVND (reference sequence). CDR3 residues: CASSPLLPSGRETQYF. The CDR3, as DNA: TGTGCCAGTAGTCCACTCCTCCCTAGCGGAAGAGAGACCCAGTACTTC.

The chain has TRBV7-2 and TRBJ1-1; D is ambiguous. The V end lost 6 bases, the J end lost 6 bases, and 11 bases lay between the germline ends. The V gene's germline CDR1 is SGHTA and CDR2 FQGNSA. The CDR3 consists of 12 residues. CDR3 in DNA: TGTGCCAGCAGAACCCCCCGCGCTGAAGCTTTCTTT. It yields the protein CASRTPRAEAFF. Filled out from reference TRBV7-2 and TRBJ1-1, the complete variable domain reads GAGVSQSPSNKVTEKGKDVELRCDPISGHTALYWYRQSLGQGLEFLIYFQGNSAPDKSGLPSDRFSAERTGGSVSTLTIQRTQQEDSAVYLCASRTPRAEAFFGQGTRLTVV.

The chain combines TRBV5-1 with TRBJ2-6; D is uncertain. V was pared by 1 base and J by 0 bases, with 14 bases between. Germline V gives CDR1 SGHRS, CDR2 YFSETQ. The CDR3 sequence is 18 residues long. The CDR3 loop reads CASSLRPIEVSGANVLTF. The CDR3 DNA sequence: TGCGCCAGCAGCTTGAGACCGATCGAAGTCTCTGGGGCCAACGTCCTGACTTTC.

In DNA, the CDR3 is TGTGCCAGTAGTACGCCAGACCTAGCCGCCACCATCGGTGGCGCCGGGGAGCTGTTTTTT. Protein sequence: CASSTPDLAATIGGAGELFF. The chain recombines TRBV19 with TRBJ2-2; D perhaps matches TRBD2 (5 bases). The CDR3 spans 20 residues. The V end was cut by 4 bases, the J end by 6 bases, with 30 bases between. CDR1 and CDR2 from the germline V gene are LNHDA and SQIVND (reference sequence).

The chain recombines TRBV30 with TRBJ1-2; no firm D call. V was clipped by 3 bases and J by 8 bases, with 16 bases between them. Germline CDR1 GTSNPN, CDR2 SVGIG (reference sequence). CDR3 length: 13 amino acids. CDR3 amino acids: CAWSDSRDRGYTF. In nucleotides, the CDR3 is TGTGCCTGGAGCGATTCACGGGATCGCGGCTACACCTTC.

The V call is TRBV7-2, the J call TRBJ1-2; 7 bases agree with TRBD1. V lost 0 bases to trimming and J lost 6 bases; unmatched junction nucleotides: 7. Germline lookup yields CDR1 SGHTA and CDR2 FQGNSA. This CDR3 has 15 residues. CDR3 DNA: TGTGCCAGCAGCTTAGCGGCCAGGGGGAGTAATGGCTACACCTTC. Amino acid sequence: CASSLAARGSNGYTF.

The chain recombines TRBV15 with TRBJ2-7; 7 nucleotides line up with TRBD2. This CDR3 is 16 amino acids long. The trim removed 3 bases at V and 3 bases at J, leaving 11 bases unmatched. CDR1 and CDR2 (germline): LNHNV, YYDKDF (reference sequence). CDR3 amino acids: CATSRDLRRGSYEQYF. DNA of the CDR3: TGTGCCACCAGCAGGGACCTGAGGCGCGGGAGCTACGAGCAGTACTTC.

The J gene is TRBJ1-3, the V gene TRBV4-3, with D uncertain. With 1 base removed from V and 4 bases from J, the gap between germline ends came to 11 bases. The CDR3 runs 15 residues. Germline loops: CDR1 LGHNA, CDR2 YSLEER. CDR3 sequence: CASSQVAADGNTIYF. Written as DNA, the CDR3 is TGCGCCAGCAGCCAAGTCGCTGCGGACGGAAACACCATATATTTT.

DNA for the CDR3: TGTGCCATCAGTGAGTCGAGGACAGGGGGCTCGATAAGCAATCAGCCCCAGCATTTT. It is translated as CAISESRTGGSISNQPQHF. The chain couples TRBV10-3 to TRBJ1-5; 11 bases align to TRBD1. Trimming took 0 bases from V and 1 from J; bases not matched to a gene: 8. CDR3 length: 19 amino acids. Germline V gene lookup returns CDR1 ENHRY and CDR2 SYGVKD.

The chain recombines TRBV29-1 with TRBJ1-1, with D maybe TRBD1 (6 bases). Germline CDR1 and CDR2: SQVTM and ANQGSEA. This CDR3 has 12 amino acids. Trimming took off 6 bases at V and 4 bases at J, with 12 bases between the two ends. CDR3 in DNA: TGCAGCGTGGACCAGGGGAGCACTGAAGCTTTCTTT. It specifies CSVDQGSTEAFF.

The V gene is TRBV5-4, the J gene TRBJ2-3; D is ambiguous. The CDR3 runs 13 residues. The germline CDR1 and CDR2 sequences are SGHNT and YYREEE (reference sequence). With 6 bases removed from V and 10 bases from J, the gap between germline ends came to 18 bases. In DNA form, the CDR3 reads TGTGCCAGCACCATAAACTTGGAACCCGCGCAGTATTTT. Amino acids: CASTINLEPAQYF.

CDR3 DNA sequence: TGTGCCAGCAGCGCGACTGTGAACACTGAAGCTTTCTTT. Its protein is CASSATVNTEAFF. The chain has TRBV7-3 and TRBJ1-1; D gene ambiguous. From germline, CDR1 is SGHTA and CDR2 FQGTGA. The CDR3 runs 13 residues. The V and J ends lost 5 bases and 0 bases respectively, with 7 bases between them.

The chain recombines TRBV7-8 with TRBJ2-3; 7 bases fit TRBD2. The CDR3 length is 16 residues. CDR1 is SGHVS and CDR2 is FQNEAQ in the germline V gene. J lost 0 bases, V lost 5 bases, and 8 bases had no gene match. The CDR3 nucleotides are TGTGCCAGCAGCCCCCGGGCTAGCGGAAGCACAGATACGCAGTATTTT. Encoded protein: CASSPRASGSTDTQYF.

The chain links TRBV9 to TRBJ2-2, with 10 nucleotides matching TRBD2. This CDR3 has 17 residues. The ends lost 4 bases at V and 6 bases at J; junction bases unmatched: 12. Germline lookup yields CDR1 SGDLS and CDR2 YYNGEE. The CDR3 nucleotides are TGTGCCAGCAGCCCATTTATAGCGGGAGGAGGCGCCGGGGAGCTGTTTTTT. Amino acid sequence: CASSPFIAGGGAGELFF.

The chain uses TRBV6-5 and TRBJ2-1, with D perhaps matching TRBD1 (5 bases). Germline lookup yields CDR1 MNHEY and CDR2 SVGAGI. Trimming took off 6 bases at V and 12 bases at J, with 18 bases between the two ends. CDR3 size: 13 residues. This CDR3 is CASSPVTQGRQFF. As DNA, the CDR3 is TGTGCCAGCAGCCCTGTTACTCAGGGAAGGCAGTTCTTC.

CDR3 coding DNA: TGTGCCAGCAGCCCTGCTAGCGGAGGGGGGAAGACCCAGTACTTC. Translated: CASSPASGGGKTQYF. The chain combines TRBV11-2 with TRBJ2-5, with a possible D match to TRBD2 (7 bases). V lost 5 bases and J 6 bases, leaving 19 bases between the germline ends. The CDR3 runs to 15 residues. Germline CDR1 is SGHAT and CDR2 is FQNNGV.

This clone was counted between two and nine times. V usage is TRBV10-3 and J usage is TRBJ2-2; D is possibly TRBD2 (5 bases). The V end lost 5 bases, the J end lost 6 bases, and 13 bases lay between the germline ends. The CDR3 length is 14 residues. Germline CDR1 and CDR2: ENHRY and SYGVKD. In DNA form, the CDR3 reads TGTGCCATCAGTCGGGAACAGACCGCCGGGGAGCTGTTTTTT. Its translation: CAISREQTAGELFF.

A single count supports this clone. This rearrangement joins TRBV15 to TRBJ2-3; D not resolved. CDR3 size: 16 residues. Germline-derived CDR1 and CDR2 are LNHNV and YYDKDF (reference sequence). Trimming pared 0 bases from V and 2 bases from J, leaving 12 bases between. Written as DNA, the CDR3 is TGTGCCACCAGCAGAGATGCACGGCAGAACACAGATACGCAGTATTTT. Its protein product is CATSRDARQNTDTQYF.

V and J are TRBV19 and TRBJ1-5, with 9 bases identical to TRBD1. Trimming cost V 5 bases and J 2 bases; bases outside gene matches: 4. The CDR3 sequence is 15 residues long. Germline CDR1 LNHDA, CDR2 SQIVND (reference sequence). DNA for the CDR3: TGTGCCAGTAGTCCCAGGACAGGGGGCAATCAGCCCCAGCATTTT. It is translated as CASSPRTGGNQPQHF. Complete variable domain (other parts from reference TRBV19 and TRBJ1-5): DGGITQSPKYLFRKEGQNVTLSCEQNLNHDAMYWYRQDPGQGLRLIYYSQIVNDFQKGDIAEGYSVSREKKESFPLTVTSAQKNPTAFYLCASSPRTGGNQPQHFGDGTRLSIL.

The chain has TRBV28 and TRBJ2-7, with 9 bases that match TRBD1. This CDR3 spans 15 amino acids. V was pared by 3 bases and J by 1 base, with 4 bases of the junction left unmatched. The germline V gene has CDR1 MDHEN and CDR2 SYDVKM. CDR3: CASSLPGQGSYEQYF. In nucleotides, the CDR3 is TGTGCCAGCAGTTTGCCGGGACAGGGTTCCTACGAGCAGTACTTC.